This T cell receptor (beta chain) was sequenced during a study of long-term antiretroviral therapy in people with HIV. Researchers report immunoSEQ v3.0 was run at survey level. TCRdb's table, derived via immunoSEQ multiplex PCR, lists solely in-frame clones and lacks some. Among roughly 28,000 clones listed, approximately 81% were seen once. V dropped 0 bases and J dropped 3; count of bases not matched to a gene: 2. CDR1 and CDR2 from the germline V gene are SGHNT and YYREEE (reference sequence). This CDR3 comprises 16 residues. The sequence was collected from a man between 35 and 55 years old with HIV. Here the sequenced sample was unsorted PBMCs, taken 3 years after starting antiretroviral therapy. The rearrangement links TRBV5-4 to TRBJ2-6, with 8 bases fitting TRBD1. The CDR3: CASSLDRGFGANVLTF. The CDR3 region has the DNA TGTGCCAGCAGCTTGGACAGGGGGTTTGGGGCCAACGTCCTGACTTTC.